Detailed here is one T cell receptor beta chain. The antigen remains undetermined. The data were obtained in a study of cytomegalovirus exposure and HLA in healthy donors. General study points: Relative to equally common others, HLA-associated TCR beta chains showed greater clonal expansion in a later analysis.

The germline V gene encodes CDR1 SGHVS and CDR2 FNYEAQ. CDR3 length: 15 residues. V dropped 5 bases and J dropped 4 bases, with 17 bases sitting between them. Primers for the PCR totalled 60 Vbeta and 13 Jbeta. This table comes from immunoSEQ multiplex PCR, and its TCRdb copy is limited to in-frame clones, with some not included. Of roughly 190,000 clones in the sample, more than 70% were seen once. Sequenced material: PBMCs. The chain carries TRBV7-6 and TRBJ1-1; D unresolved. The sequence was collected from a middle-aged woman in good health and CMV-seronegative. The CDR3 nucleotides are TGTGCCAGCAGCGAATACCCAGAGGTCTCCACTGAAGCTTTCTTT. This codes for CASSEYPEVSTEAFF.